This T cell receptor (beta chain) stems from a study of T-cell memory formation after mild COVID-19. Study-level results: Clones which contracted sat mainly in CM and EM if CD4+, and in EMRA if CD8+.

TCRdb re-called the 5' RACE reads with MiXCR, one entry per CDR3 protein. The sample holds approximately 270,000 distinct CDR3 sequences; roughly 15% are singletons and the top ten take around 23%. The CDR3 contains 14 residues. V lost 3 bases to trimming and J lost 4 bases, with 13 bases between them. Germline V gives CDR1 MNHEY, CDR2 SMNVEV (reference sequence). The sample holds a few counts of this clonotype. Antigen: not known. Sequenced: PBMCs or a T cell subset sorted from them (not recorded which). The receptor was derived from a man aged 18 to 35 who had mild COVID-19 (a few samples of this study predate the infection). Cell type and time point are not known. V and J are TRBV27 and TRBJ2-7; a weak D match, TRBD2 (6 bases). The CDR3 bases are TGTGCCAGCAGTTTCGCTAGCGAAAAGTACGAGCAGTACTTC. Its protein product is CASSFASEKYEQYF.